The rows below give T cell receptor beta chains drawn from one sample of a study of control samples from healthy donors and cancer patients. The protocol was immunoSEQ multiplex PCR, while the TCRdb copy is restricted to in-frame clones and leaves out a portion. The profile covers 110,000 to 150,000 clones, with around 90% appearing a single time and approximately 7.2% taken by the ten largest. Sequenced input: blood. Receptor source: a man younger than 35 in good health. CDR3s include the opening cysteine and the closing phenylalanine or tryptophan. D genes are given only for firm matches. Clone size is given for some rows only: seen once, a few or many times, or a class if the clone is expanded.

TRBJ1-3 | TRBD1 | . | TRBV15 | TGTGCCACCAGCAGAGACAGGGGGCCTGGAAACACCATATATTTT | CATSRDRGPGNTIYF
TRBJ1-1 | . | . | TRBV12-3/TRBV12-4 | TGTGCCAGCAGTTCCCGGAGGGGAGCTTTCTTT | CASSSRRGAFF
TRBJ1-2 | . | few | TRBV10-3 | TGTGCCATCAGTGAGTCCGCTTCTAACTATGGCTACACCTTC | CAISESASNYGYTF
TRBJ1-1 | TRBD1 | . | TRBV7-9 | TGTGCCAGCGTTAGAATGGCAGGGGGCCCCATGAACACTGAAGCTTTCTTT | CASVRMAGGPMNTEAFF
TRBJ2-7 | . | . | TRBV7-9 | TGTGCCAGCAGCCCTGGGCGGCAAGGACCCTACGAGCAGTACTTC | CASSPGRQGPYEQYF
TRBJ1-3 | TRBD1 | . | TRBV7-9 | TGTGCCAGCAGCACCGGGACAGTCCTCGGAAACACCATATATTTT | CASSTGTVLGNTIYF
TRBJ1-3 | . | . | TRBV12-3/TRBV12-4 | TGTGCCAGCAGTTTTGGGGACACATATTTT | CASSFGDTYF
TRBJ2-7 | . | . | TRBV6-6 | TGTGCCAGCAGTTACTCGACGTTACCGAGCGAGCAGTACTTC | CASSYSTLPSEQYF
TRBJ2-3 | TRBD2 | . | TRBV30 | TGTGCCTGGAGTGTTCAGGGCGGGGGGATTCGAGATACGCAGTATTTT | CAWSVQGGGIRDTQYF
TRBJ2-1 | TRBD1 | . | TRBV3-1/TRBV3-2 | TGTGCCAGCAGCCAAGGTCCGGGACAGGGAGACAATGAGCAGTTCTTC | CASSQGPGQGDNEQFF
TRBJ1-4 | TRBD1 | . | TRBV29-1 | TGCAGCGTTGCCCGGACAGGGATGCGAGAAAAACTGTTTTTT | CSVARTGMREKLFF
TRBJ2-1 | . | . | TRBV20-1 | TGCAGTGCCCTCCAAAGGTACGAGCAGTTCTTC | CSALQRYEQFF
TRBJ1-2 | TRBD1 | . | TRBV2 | TGTGCCAGCAGGTTAGAGACAGGGGCGAACTATGGCTACACCTTC | CASRLETGANYGYTF
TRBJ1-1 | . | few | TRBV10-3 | TGTGCCATCAGTGATTCGGGCCCTAACACTGAAGCTTTCTTT | CAISDSGPNTEAFF
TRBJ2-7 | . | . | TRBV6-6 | TGTGCCAGCAGTACGCGTTTTCCCGCGGGGGAGCAGTACTTC | CASSTRFPAGEQYF
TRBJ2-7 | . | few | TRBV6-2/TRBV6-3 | TGTGCCAGCAGTCCCGGGACCTCTTCCTACGAGCAGTACTTC | CASSPGTSSYEQYF
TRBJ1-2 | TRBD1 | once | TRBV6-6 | TGTGCCAGCAGGACAGGGGCAGGGGGCTACACCTTC | CASRTGAGGYTF
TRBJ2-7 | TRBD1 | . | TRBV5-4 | TGTGCCAGCAGCTTTACAGGGGGCTACGAGCAGTACTTC | CASSFTGGYEQYF
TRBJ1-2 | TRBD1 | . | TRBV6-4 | TGTGCCAGCAGGACCTTGGACAGGGGGCGGAATGGCTACACCTTC | CASRTLDRGRNGYTF
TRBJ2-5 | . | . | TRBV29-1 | TGCAGCGTTGTTAAGGGTAACCAAGAGACCCAGTACTTC | CSVVKGNQETQYF
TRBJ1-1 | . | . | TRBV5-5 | TGTGCCAGCAGCTTGGGGGTAAACACTGAAGCTTTCTTT | CASSLGVNTEAFF
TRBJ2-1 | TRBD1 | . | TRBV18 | TGTGCCAGCTCGAAAGCTCGACAGGGGACCAATGAGCAGTTCTTC | CASSKARQGTNEQFF
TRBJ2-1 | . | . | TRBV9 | TGTGCCAGCAGCGTAGTTTCCGACACACAGCAGTTCTTC | CASSVVSDTQQFF
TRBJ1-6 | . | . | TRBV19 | TGTGCCAGTAGTATGGGCGTGGGGGACAATTCACCCCTCCACTTT | CASSMGVGDNSPLHF
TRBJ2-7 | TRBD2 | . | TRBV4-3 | TGCGCCAGCAGCCAAGGGGCGGGAGTAAATATCTACGAGCAGTACTTC | CASSQGAGVNIYEQYF
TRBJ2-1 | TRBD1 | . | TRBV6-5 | TGTGACAGTGGGGACAGGGGGCTCTACAATGAGCAGTTCTTC | CDSGDRGLYNEQFF
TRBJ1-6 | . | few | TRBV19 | TGTGCCAGTAGAGAACAGGCAAATTCACCCCTCCACTTT | CASREQANSPLHF
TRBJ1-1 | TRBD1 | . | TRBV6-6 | TGTGCCAGCAGTTCACTTCCGGGACAGGGAGGAACTGAAGCTTTCTTT | CASSSLPGQGGTEAFF
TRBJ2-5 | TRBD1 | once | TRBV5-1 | TGCGCCAGCAGCTCAGTCAGGGGGCCCCAAGAGACCCAGTACTTC | CASSSVRGPQETQYF
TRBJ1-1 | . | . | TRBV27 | TGTGCCAGCAGTGGCAGACAGGCTAGCCACACTGAAGCTTTCTTT | CASSGRQASHTEAFF
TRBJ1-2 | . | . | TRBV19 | TGTGCCAGTAGTGCCCGGGACTCCAACTTAAGCGGCTACACCTTC | CASSARDSNLSGYTF
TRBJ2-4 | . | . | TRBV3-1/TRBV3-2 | TGTGCCAGCAGCCAAGTTGCCGGGTCCAAAAACATTCAGTACTTC | CASSQVAGSKNIQYF
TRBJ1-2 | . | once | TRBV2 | TGTGCCAGCAGTGACGGCCCCAGAACCTCCTATGGCTACACCTTC | CASSDGPRTSYGYTF
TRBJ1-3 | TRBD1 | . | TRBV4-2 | TGTGCCAGCAGCCAAGAAGAGGACCGGGACAGTGGAAACACCATATATTTT | CASSQEEDRDSGNTIYF
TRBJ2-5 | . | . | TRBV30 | TGTGCCTGGAACGCGCCGGGGCAAGAGACCCAGTACTTC | CAWNAPGQETQYF
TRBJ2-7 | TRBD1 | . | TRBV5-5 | TGTGCCAGCAGCTTCGGACAGGGGGCTTTGTACGAGCAGTACTTC | CASSFGQGALYEQYF
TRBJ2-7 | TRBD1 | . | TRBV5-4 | TGTGCCAGCAGCTTCGAGGGTGGGACAGTGGACTACGAGCAGTACTTC | CASSFEGGTVDYEQYF
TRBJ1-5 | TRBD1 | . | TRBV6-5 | TGTGCCAGCAGGGTGACAGGGAGTTCTAATCAGCCCCAGCATTTT | CASRVTGSSNQPQHF